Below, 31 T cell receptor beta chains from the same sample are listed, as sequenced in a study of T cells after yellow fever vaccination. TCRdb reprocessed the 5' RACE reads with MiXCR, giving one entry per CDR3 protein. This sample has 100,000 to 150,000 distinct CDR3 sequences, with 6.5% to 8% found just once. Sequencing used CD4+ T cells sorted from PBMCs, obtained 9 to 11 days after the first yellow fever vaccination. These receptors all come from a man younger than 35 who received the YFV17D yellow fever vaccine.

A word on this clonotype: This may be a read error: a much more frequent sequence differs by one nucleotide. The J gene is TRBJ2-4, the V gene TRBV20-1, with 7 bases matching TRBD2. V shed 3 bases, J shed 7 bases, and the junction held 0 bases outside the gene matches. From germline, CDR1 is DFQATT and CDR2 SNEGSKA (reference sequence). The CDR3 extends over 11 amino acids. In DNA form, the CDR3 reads TGCAGTGCTAGGCGGGGGAACATTCAGTACTTC. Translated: CSARRGNIQYF.

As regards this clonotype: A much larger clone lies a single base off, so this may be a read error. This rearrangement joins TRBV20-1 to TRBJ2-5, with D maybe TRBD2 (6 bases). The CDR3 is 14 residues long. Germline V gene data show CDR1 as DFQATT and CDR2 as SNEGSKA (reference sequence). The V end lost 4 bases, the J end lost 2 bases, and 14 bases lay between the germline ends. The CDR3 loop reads CSATNPSVQETQYF. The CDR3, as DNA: TGCAGTGCTACCAACCCTAGCGTTCAAGAGACCCAGTACTTC.

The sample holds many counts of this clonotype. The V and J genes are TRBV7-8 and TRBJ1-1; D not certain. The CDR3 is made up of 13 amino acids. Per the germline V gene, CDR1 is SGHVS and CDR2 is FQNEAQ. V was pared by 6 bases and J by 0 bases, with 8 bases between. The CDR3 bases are TGTGCCAGCAGTCAGGACCTGAACACTGAAGCTTTCTTT. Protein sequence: CASSQDLNTEAFF.

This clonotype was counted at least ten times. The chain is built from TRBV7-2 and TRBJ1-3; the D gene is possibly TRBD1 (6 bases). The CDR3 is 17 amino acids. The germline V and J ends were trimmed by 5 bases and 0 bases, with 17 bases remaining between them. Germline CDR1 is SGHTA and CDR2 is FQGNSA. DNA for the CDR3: TGTGCCAGCAGCCGCGGTTACAGGGTCGACTCTGGAAACACCATATATTTT. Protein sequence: CASSRGYRVDSGNTIYF.

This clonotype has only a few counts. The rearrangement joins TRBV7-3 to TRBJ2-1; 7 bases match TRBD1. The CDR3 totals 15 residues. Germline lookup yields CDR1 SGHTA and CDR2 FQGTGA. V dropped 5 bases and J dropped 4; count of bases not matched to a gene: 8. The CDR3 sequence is CASSPGTARYNEQFF. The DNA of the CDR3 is TGTGCCAGCAGCCCTGGGACAGCTCGATACAATGAGCAGTTCTTC.

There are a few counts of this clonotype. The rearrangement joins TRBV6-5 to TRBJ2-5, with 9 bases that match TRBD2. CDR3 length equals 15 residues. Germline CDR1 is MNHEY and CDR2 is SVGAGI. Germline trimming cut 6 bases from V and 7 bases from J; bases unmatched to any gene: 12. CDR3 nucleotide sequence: TGTGCCAGCAGCCCCGTAGCGGGGGCTGGTGGGACCCAGTACTTC. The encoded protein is CASSPVAGAGGTQYF.

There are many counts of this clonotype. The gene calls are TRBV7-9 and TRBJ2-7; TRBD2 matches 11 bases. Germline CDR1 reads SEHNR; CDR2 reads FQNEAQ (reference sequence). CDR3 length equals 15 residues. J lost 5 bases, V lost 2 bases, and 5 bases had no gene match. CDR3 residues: CASSLKLAGGNEQYF. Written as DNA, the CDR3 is TGTGCCAGCAGCTTAAAGCTAGCGGGGGGAAACGAGCAGTACTTC.

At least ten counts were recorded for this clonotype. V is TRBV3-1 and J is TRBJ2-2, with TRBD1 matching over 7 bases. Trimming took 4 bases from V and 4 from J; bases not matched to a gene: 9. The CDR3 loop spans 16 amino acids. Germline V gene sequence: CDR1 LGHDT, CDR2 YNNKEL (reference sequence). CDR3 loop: CASSRAGTEITGELFF. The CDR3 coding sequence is TGTGCCAGCAGCCGAGCCGGGACAGAGATCACCGGGGAGCTGTTTTTT.

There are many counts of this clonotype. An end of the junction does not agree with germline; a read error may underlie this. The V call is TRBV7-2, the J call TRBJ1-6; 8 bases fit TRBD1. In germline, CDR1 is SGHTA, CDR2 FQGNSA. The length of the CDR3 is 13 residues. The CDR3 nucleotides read TGTGCCAGCAGCACTAGGGGGGGGACAGGCCCCCGTTTT. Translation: CASSTRGGTGPRF.

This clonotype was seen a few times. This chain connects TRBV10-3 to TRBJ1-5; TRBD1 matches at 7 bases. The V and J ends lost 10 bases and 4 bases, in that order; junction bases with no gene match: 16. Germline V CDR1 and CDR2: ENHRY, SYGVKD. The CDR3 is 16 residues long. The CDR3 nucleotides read TGTGCCACTGGGGGGAGTACAGGGGACATGAATCAGCCCCAGCATTTT. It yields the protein CATGGSTGDMNQPQHF.

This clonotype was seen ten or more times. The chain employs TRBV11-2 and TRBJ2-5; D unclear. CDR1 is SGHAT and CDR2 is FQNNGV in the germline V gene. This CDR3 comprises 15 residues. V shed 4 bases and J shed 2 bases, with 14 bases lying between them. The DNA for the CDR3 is TGTGCCAGCAGCTCTTGGACCGGTCGGCAAGAGACCCAGTACTTC. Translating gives CASSSWTGRQETQYF.

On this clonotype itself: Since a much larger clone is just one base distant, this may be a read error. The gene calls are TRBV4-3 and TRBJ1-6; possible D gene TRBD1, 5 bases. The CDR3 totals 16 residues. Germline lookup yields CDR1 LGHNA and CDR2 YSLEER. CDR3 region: CPSSQDPRGKGSPLHF. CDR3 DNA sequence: TGCCCCAGCAGCCAAGATCCGCGGGGGAAGGGTTCACCCCTCCACTTT.

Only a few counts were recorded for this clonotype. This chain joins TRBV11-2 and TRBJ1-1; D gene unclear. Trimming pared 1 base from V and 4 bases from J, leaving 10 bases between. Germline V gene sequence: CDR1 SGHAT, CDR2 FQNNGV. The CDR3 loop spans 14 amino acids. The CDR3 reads CASSLVPGSTEAFF. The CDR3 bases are TGTGCCAGCAGCTTAGTTCCCGGGAGCACTGAAGCTTTCTTT.

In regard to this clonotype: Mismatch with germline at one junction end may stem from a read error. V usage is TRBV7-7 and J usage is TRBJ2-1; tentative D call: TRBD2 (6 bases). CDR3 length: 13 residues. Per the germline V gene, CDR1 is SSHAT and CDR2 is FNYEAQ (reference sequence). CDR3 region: CASSLGTGNEQFF. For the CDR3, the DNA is TGTGCTAGCAGCCTCGGGACTGGCAATGAGCAGTTCTTC. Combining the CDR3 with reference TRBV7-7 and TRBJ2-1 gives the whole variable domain GAGVSQSPRYKVTKRGQDVTLRCDPISSHATLYWYQQALGQGPEFLTYFNYEAQPDKSGLPSDRFSAERPEGSISTLTIQRTEQRDSAMYRCASSLGTGNEQFFGPGTRLTVL.

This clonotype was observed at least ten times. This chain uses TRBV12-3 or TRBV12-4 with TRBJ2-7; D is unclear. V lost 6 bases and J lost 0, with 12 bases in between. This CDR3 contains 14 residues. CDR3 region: CASRMSESSYEQYF. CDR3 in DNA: TGTGCCAGCAGGATGTCAGAAAGCTCCTACGAGCAGTACTTC.

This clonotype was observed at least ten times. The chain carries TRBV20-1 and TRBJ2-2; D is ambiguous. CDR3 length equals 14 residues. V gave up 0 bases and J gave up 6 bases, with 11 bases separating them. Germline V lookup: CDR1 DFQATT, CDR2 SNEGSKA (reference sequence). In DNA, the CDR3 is TGCAGTGCTAGAGATCCAAGGGCCGCCGGGGAGCTGTTTTTT. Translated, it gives CSARDPRAAGELFF.

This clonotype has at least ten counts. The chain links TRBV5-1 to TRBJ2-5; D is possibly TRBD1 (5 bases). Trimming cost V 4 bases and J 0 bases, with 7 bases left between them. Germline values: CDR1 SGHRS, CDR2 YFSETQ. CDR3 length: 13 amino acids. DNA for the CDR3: TGCGCCAGCAGCCCGGACAACCAAGAGACCCAGTACTTC. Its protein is CASSPDNQETQYF.

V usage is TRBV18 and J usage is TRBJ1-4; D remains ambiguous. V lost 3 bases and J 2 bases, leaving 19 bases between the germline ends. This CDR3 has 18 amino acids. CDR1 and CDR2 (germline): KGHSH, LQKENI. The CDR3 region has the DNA TGTGCCAGCTCACCTCAGACCCCCGTGGGGAGCACTAATGAAAAACTGTTTTTT. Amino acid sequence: CASSPQTPVGSTNEKLFF. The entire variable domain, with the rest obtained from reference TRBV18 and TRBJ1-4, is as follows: NAGVMQNPRHLVRRRGQEARLRCSPMKGHSHVYWYRQLPEEGLKFMVYLQKENIIDESGMPKERFSAEFPKEGPSILRIQQVVRGDSAAYFCASSPQTPVGSTNEKLFFGSGTQLSVL.

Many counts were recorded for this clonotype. CDR3 nucleotide sequence: TGTGCCAGCAGCCGAGCCCTTGGTACGCAGTATTTT. Translation: CASSRALGTQYF. This chain uses TRBV21-1 with TRBJ2-3. TRBV21-1 is deemed a pseudogene. This CDR3 is 12 amino acids long.

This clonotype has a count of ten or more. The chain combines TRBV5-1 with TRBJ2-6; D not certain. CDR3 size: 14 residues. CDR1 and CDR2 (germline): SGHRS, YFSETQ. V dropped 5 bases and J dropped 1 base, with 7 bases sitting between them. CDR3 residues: CASSYGSGANVLTF. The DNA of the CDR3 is TGCGCCAGCAGTTACGGGTCTGGGGCCAACGTCCTGACTTTC. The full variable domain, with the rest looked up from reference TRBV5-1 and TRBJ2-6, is KAGVTQTPRYLIKTRGQQVTLSCSPISGHRSVSWYQQTPGQGLQFLFEYFSETQRNKGNFPGRFSGRQFSNSRSEMNVSTLELGDSALYLCASSYGSGANVLTFGAGSRLTVL.

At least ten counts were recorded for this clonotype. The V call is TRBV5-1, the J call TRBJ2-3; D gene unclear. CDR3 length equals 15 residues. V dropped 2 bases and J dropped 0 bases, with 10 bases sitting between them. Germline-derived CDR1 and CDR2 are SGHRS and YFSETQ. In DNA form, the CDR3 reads TGCGCCAGCAGCTTATTCCACCCTAGCACAGATACGCAGTATTTT. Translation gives CASSLFHPSTDTQYF.

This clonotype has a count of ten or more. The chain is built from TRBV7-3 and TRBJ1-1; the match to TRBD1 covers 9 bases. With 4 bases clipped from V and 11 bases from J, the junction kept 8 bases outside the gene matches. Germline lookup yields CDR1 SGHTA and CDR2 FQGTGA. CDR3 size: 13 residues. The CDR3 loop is CASSSIQGAGAFF. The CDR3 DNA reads TGTGCCAGCAGCTCAATACAGGGGGCCGGGGCTTTCTTT.

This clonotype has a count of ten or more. The CDR3 region has the DNA TGCGCCAGCAGCCCGTCTCCCAGCGGGGGAGTCAATGAGCAGTTCTTC. Its protein is CASSPSPSGGVNEQFF. The chain recombines TRBV5-1 with TRBJ2-1, with 8 bases fitting TRBD2. Looked up from germline, CDR1 is SGHRS and CDR2 is YFSETQ. J gave up 6 bases and V 4 bases, and 12 bases lay outside the gene matches. The CDR3 covers 16 residues.

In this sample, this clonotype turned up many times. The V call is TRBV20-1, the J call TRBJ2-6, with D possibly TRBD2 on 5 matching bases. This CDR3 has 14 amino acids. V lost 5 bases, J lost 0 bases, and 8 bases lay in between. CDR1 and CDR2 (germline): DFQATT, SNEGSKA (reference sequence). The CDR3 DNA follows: TGCAGTGCTGTAACTAGCTCTGGGGCCAACGTCCTGACTTTC. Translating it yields CSAVTSSGANVLTF.

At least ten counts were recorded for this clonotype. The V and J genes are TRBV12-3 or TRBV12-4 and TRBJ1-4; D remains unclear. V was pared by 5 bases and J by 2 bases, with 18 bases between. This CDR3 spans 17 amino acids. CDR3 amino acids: CASSGGGLSFTNEKLFF. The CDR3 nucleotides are TGTGCCAGCAGTGGTGGAGGGCTGAGTTTTACTAATGAAAAACTGTTTTTT.

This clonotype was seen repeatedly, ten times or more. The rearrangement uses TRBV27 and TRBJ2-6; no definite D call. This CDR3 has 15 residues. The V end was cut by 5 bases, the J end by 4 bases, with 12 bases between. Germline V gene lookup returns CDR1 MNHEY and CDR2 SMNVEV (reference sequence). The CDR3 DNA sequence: TGTGCCAGCAGTACACGGAAGGCAGGGGCCAACGTCCTGACTTTC. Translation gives CASSTRKAGANVLTF. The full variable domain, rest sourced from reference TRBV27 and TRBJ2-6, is EAQVTQNPRYLITVTGKKLTVTCSQNMNHEYMSWYRQDPGLGLRQIYYSMNVEVTDKGDVPEGYKVSRKEKRNFPLILESPSPNQTSLYFCASSTRKAGANVLTFGAGSRLTVL.

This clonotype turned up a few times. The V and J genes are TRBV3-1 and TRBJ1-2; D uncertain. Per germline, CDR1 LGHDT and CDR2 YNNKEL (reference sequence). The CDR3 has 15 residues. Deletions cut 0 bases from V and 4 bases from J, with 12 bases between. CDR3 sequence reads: CASSQDDTSFYGYTF. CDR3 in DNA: TGTGCCAGCAGCCAAGATGACACTTCCTTCTATGGCTACACCTTC.

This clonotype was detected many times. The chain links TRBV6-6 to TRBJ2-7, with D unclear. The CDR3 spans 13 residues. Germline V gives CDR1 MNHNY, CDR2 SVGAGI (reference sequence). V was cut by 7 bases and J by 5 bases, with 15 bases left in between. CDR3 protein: CASTRARADEQYF. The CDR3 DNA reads TGTGCCAGCACCCGCGCCCGGGCTGACGAGCAGTACTTC.

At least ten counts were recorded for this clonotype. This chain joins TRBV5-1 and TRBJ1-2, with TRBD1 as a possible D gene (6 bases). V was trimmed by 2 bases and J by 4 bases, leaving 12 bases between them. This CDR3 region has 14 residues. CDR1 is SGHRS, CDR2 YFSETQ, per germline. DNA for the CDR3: TGCGCCAGCAGCTTCGTCGGGGGCGTCTATGGCTACACCTTC. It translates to CASSFVGGVYGYTF.

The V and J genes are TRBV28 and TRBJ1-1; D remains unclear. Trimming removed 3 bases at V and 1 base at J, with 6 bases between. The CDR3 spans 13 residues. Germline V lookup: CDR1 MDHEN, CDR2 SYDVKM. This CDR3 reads CASSLHGNTEAFF. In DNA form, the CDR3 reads TGTGCCAGCAGTTTGCACGGGAACACTGAAGCTTTCTTT.

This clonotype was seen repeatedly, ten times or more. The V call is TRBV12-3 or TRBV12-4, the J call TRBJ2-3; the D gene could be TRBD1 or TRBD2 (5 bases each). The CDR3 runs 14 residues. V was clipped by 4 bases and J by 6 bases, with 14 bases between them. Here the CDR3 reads CASSWGRVADTQYF. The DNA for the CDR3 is TGTGCCAGCAGTTGGGGCAGGGTAGCGGATACGCAGTATTTT.